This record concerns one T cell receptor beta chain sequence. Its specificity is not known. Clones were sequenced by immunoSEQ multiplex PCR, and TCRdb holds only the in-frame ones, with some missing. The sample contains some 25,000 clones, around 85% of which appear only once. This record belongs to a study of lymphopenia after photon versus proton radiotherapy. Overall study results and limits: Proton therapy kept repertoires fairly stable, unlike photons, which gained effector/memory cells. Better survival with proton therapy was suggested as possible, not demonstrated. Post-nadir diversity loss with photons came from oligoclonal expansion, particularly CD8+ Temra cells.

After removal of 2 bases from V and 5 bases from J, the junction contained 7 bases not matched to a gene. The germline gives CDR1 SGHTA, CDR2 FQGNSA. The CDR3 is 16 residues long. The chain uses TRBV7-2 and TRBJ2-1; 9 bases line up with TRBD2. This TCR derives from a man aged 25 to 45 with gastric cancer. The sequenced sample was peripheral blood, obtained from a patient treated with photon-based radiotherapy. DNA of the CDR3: TGTGCCAGCAGCTTAAGGGTCTCTAGCGGGAACAATGAGCAGTTCTTC. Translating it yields CASSLRVSSGNNEQFF.